These 10 T cell receptor beta chains were all obtained from the same sample, sequenced in a study of blood T cell repertoires in COVID-19. This table comes from immunoSEQ multiplex PCR, and its TCRdb copy is limited to in-frame clones, with some not included. The data show roughly 170,000 clones, about 86% seen once. Sequenced input: peripheral blood. These receptors all come from a woman in her 70s with COVID-19, enrolled during active disease.

This clone showed up just a few times. J is TRBJ2-7 and V is TRBV5-1, with 7 bases that match TRBD2. The CDR3 extends over 12 amino acids. The V segment lost 1 base and the J segment 5 bases; nucleotides outside the gene matches: 0. Looked up from germline, CDR1 is SGHRS and CDR2 is YFSETQ. CDR3 nucleotides: TGCGCCAGCAGCTTGCGGGGGGACGAGCAGTACTTC. Translated, it gives CASSLRGDEQYF.

This sequence joins TRBV19 and TRBJ2-1; 7 nucleotides line up with TRBD2. This CDR3 has 18 amino acids. Trimming removed 1 base from V and 0 bases from J; junction bases left unmatched: 9. Germline V gives CDR1 LNHDA, CDR2 SQIVND (reference sequence). The CDR3 nucleotides read TGTGCCAGTAGTATAGGATCCGGGGGGATGAGCTCCTACAATGAGCAGTTCTTC. Translating gives CASSIGSGGMSSYNEQFF.

The chain links TRBV30 to TRBJ1-2; 11 bases fit TRBD1. The germline gives CDR1 GTSNPN, CDR2 SVGIG (reference sequence). The CDR3 sequence is 18 residues long. The J segment lost 0 bases and the V segment lost 3 bases, leaving 12 bases of the junction unmatched. The CDR3 loop is CAWRYPGQGEASNYGYTF. In DNA, the CDR3 is TGTGCCTGGAGGTACCCGGGACAGGGGGAAGCATCTAACTATGGCTACACCTTC.

The chain links TRBV2 to TRBJ2-2; weak D call: TRBD1 (5 bases). Trimming left V 5 bases short and J 0 bases short, with 10 bases between. The germline gives CDR1 SNHLY, CDR2 FYNNEI. The CDR3 totals 15 residues. The chain's CDR3 is CASSLRQTNTGELFF. The CDR3, as DNA: TGTGCCAGCAGTTTGAGACAGACGAACACCGGGGAGCTGTTTTTT.

The CDR3 sequence is CASRGQMNTGELFF. The CDR3 DNA sequence: TGCGCCAGCAGAGGACAGATGAACACCGGGGAGCTGTTTTTT. The chain has TRBV5-1 and TRBJ2-2, with D perhaps TRBD1 (6 bases). This CDR3 has 14 residues. CDR1 is SGHRS, CDR2 YFSETQ, per germline. The V gene lost 5 bases and the J gene lost 1 base, with 9 bases spanning the gap.

The chain couples TRBV4-2 to TRBJ2-3; 11 bases are shared with TRBD2. Per the germline V gene, CDR1 is LGHNA and CDR2 is YNFKEQ. This CDR3 is 14 amino acids long. With V trimmed by 8 bases and J by 7 bases, 8 bases remained unmatched. The CDR3 DNA follows: TGTGCCAGCTCTCCAGGACTAGCGGGCAATACGCAGTATTTT. It translates to CASSPGLAGNTQYF.

The gene calls are TRBV24-1 and TRBJ1-4, with 8 nucleotides matching TRBD1. The CDR3 loop spans 16 amino acids. The germline CDR1 and CDR2 sequences are KGHDR and SFDVKD. With 4 bases clipped from V and 1 base from J, the junction kept 4 bases outside the gene matches. The CDR3 protein is CATSETGQGTNEKLFF. The CDR3, as DNA: TGTGCCACCAGTGAGACCGGACAGGGAACTAATGAAAAACTGTTTTTT.

The V gene is TRBV7-9, the J gene TRBJ2-7; D unclear. CDR1 and CDR2 (germline): SEHNR, FQNEAQ (reference sequence). The CDR3 contains 12 residues. Trimming took off 5 bases at V and 1 base at J, with 6 bases between the two ends. The DNA for the CDR3 is TGTGCCAGCAGCCTGACTTCCTACGAGCAGTACTTC. Translated, it gives CASSLTSYEQYF.

This rearrangement joins TRBV18 to TRBJ2-7; D is unresolved. Germline assignment: CDR1 KGHSH and CDR2 LQKENI. The CDR3 has 12 residues. Trimming shortened V by 5 bases and J by 2 bases, and 7 bases separated the two germline ends. CDR3 bases: TGTGCCAGCTCAACAACAGCCTACGAGCAGTACTTC. This encodes CASSTTAYEQYF.

The chain combines TRBV3-1 (or the pseudogene TRBV3-2) with TRBJ2-7; 10 bases fit TRBD2. Germline V lookup: CDR1 LGHDT, CDR2 YNNKEL (reference sequence). The CDR3 consists of 18 residues. V was pared by 8 bases and J by 0 bases, with 16 bases of the junction left unmatched. The CDR3 nucleotides read TGTGCCAGCGCGACCTCTAGCGGGAGTACAAGAAGCTCCTACGAGCAGTACTTC. Its translation is CASATSSGSTRSSYEQYF.